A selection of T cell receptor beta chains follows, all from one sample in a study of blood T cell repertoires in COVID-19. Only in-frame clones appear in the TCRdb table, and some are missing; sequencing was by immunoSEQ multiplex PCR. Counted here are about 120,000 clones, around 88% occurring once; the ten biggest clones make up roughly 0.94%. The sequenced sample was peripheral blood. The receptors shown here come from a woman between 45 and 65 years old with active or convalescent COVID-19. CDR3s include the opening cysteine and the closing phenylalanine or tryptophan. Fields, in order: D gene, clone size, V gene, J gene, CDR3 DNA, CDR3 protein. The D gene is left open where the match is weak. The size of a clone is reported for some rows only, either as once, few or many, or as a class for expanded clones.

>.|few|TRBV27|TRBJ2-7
TGTGCCAGCAGCCTGGACTTCAAGCCCTACGAGCAGTACTTC
CASSLDFKPYEQYF
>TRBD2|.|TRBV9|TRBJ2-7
TGTGCCAGCAGCCCCCTTCCCCTAGCGGGATCCCGGCACGAGCAGTACTTC
CASSPLPLAGSRHEQYF
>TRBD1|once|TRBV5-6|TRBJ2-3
TGTGCCAGCAGCGAGGACAGGCCAGATACGCAGTATTTT
CASSEDRPDTQYF
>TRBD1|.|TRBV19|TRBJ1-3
TGTGCCAGTAGTACCTCCGGGACAGCTGGGAACACCATATATTTT
CASSTSGTAGNTIYF
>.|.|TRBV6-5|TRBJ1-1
TGTGCCAGCAGTTACTCGGCAGGGGTGAACACTGAAGCTTTCTTT
CASSYSAGVNTEAFF
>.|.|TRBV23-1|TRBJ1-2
TGCGCCAGCAGTCAATCAATGGGACCGGATGGGGAGGGGGTCGAGATAAACTATGGCTACACCTTC
CASSQSMGPDGEGVEINYGYTF
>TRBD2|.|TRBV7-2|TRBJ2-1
TGTGCCAGCAGCTTAGGTGGCGGGAGGGGGGTCGGAGAGCAGTTCTTC
CASSLGGGRGVGEQFF
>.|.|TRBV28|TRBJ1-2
TGTGCCAGCAGACTCATCACAGGGAAACTCTATGGCTACACCTTC
CASRLITGKLYGYTF
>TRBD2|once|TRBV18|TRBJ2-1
TGTGCCAGCCGGAAGCAGCGGGAATCCTACAATGAGCAGTTCTTC
CASRKQRESYNEQFF
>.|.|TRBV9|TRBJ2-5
TGTGCCAGCAGCGTAGGTGCAGGGGGGGAGACCCAGTACTTC
CASSVGAGGETQYF
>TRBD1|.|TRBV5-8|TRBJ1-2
TGTGCCAGCAGCCTCTACAGGGGAAGGGTCTATGGCTACACCTTC
CASSLYRGRVYGYTF
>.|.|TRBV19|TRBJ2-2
TGTGCCAGTAGTGGGGCCTCGGGTGGTTGGAACACCGGGGAGCTGTTTTTT
CASSGASGGWNTGELFF
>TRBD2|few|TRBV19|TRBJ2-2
TGTGCCAGTAGAGATACCGGGACTAGCGGGAGTAAGGGTGCCGGGGAGCTGTTTTTT
CASRDTGTSGSKGAGELFF
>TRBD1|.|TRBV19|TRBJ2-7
TGTGCCAGTATAGCACAGGGGGGAATGGAGCAGTACTTC
CASIAQGGMEQYF
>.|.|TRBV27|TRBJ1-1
TGTGCCAGCAGTTTATCAGGGGGTGGCACTGAAGCTTTCTTT
CASSLSGGGTEAFF
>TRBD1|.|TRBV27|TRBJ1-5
TGTGCCAGCAGTCCCCTCCCTGGACAGGGGAAGAGTCAGCCCCAGCATTTT
CASSPLPGQGKSQPQHF
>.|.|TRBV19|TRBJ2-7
TGTGCCGCTCGAGGTCGCGAGGGTTACGAGCAGTACTTC
CAARGREGYEQYF
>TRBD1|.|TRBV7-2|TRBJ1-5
TGTGCCAGCAGCTTAATACCCAGGGCAGGGGGTCGGAATCAGCCCCAGCATTTT
CASSLIPRAGGRNQPQHF
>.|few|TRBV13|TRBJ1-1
TGTGCCAGCAGCTTAAGGGGCCCGGTGGCTGAAGCTTTCTTT
CASSLRGPVAEAFF
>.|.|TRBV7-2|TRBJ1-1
TGTGCCAGCAGCCGAGACAGGAACACTGAAGCTTTCTTT
CASSRDRNTEAFF
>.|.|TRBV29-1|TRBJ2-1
TGCAGCGTTGAAGATCGGGCTAGCTTAGGCCGTGAGCAGTTCTTC
CSVEDRASLGREQFF
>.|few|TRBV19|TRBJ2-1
TGTGCCAGTAGGACCTTCGAGGGATCCTACAATGAGCAGTTCTTC
CASRTFEGSYNEQFF
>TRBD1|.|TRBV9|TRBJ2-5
TGTGCCAGTAATACAGGGGGCGCAGAGACCCAGTACTTC
CASNTGGAETQYF
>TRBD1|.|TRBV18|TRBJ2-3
TGTGCCAGCTCACTCCGGACAGGGAGTGTCACAGATACGCAGTATTTT
CASSLRTGSVTDTQYF
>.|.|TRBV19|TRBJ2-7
TGTGCCAGTAGCTTCCTCGGGGAGGTATACGAGCAGTACTTC
CASSFLGEVYEQYF
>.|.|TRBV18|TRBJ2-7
TGTGCCAGCTCACCACCGATGGCGGAAGGCTACGAGCAGTACTTC
CASSPPMAEGYEQYF
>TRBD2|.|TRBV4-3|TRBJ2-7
TGCGCCAGCAGCCAGAACGGGGGGTTTTACGAGCAGTACTTC
CASSQNGGFYEQYF
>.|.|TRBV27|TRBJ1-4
TGTGCCAGCAGCCCAACCGGGGGGAGGTATGAAAAACTGTTTTTT
CASSPTGGRYEKLFF
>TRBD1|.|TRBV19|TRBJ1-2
TGTGCCAGTAGGGCGGGACAGGGTGGCGGCTACACCTTC
CASRAGQGGGYTF
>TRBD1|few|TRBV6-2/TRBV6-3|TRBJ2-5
TGTGCCAGCAGTTACAGGCCCGGGACAGGGCCCCTAGAGACCCAGTACTTC
CASSYRPGTGPLETQYF
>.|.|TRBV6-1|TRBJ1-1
TGTGCCAGCAGTGAAGGACAGATTCTCACTGAAGCTTTCTTT
CASSEGQILTEAFF
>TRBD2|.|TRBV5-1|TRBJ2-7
TGCGCCAGCAGCTCTCGCGGGTCTAGCGGGCGGTACGAGCAGTACTTC
CASSSRGSSGRYEQYF
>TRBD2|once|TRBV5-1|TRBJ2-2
TGCGCCAGCAGTTTGGGGACTAGCGGAACCGGGGAGCTGTTTTTT
CASSLGTSGTGELFF
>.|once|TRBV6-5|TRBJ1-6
TGTGCCAGCAGGTCACAGGGTTTCAATTCACCCCTCCACTTT
CASRSQGFNSPLHF
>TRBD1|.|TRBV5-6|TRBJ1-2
TGTGCCAGCAGAAGGGACAGGTGGTATGGCTACACCTTC
CASRRDRWYGYTF
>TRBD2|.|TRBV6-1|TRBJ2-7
TGTGCCAGCAGTGGCCGGACTAGCGGGACCTCCTACGAGCAGTACTTC
CASSGRTSGTSYEQYF
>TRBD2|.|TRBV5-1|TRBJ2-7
TGCGCCAGCAGCCGACTCAGCGGGAGGGCCGTCGGAGACGAGCAGTACTTC
CASSRLSGRAVGDEQYF